The clone carrying this TCR beta chain was counted between two and nine times. What it recognizes is unknown. The CDR3 contains 13 residues. CDR1 is KGHSH, CDR2 LQKENI, per germline. Trimming left V 10 bases short and J 1 base short, with 13 bases between. This entry comes from a study of identifying expanded T cells in peripheral blood. Findings and limits, study-wide: Over approximately two and four weeks, about 16 and 19 clones changed, versus approximately 1.2 between replicates.

Healthy donors had no documented immune events, such as infections, while sampled. Clones were read by immunoSEQ multiplex PCR, and TCRdb kept only the in-frame ones, dropping some. This table holds 120,000 or so clones, approximately 84% found once. The V call is TRBV18, the J call TRBJ1-1; D possibly corresponds to TRBD1 (5 bases). The clonotype originates from a person aged 18 to 75 in good health. Input material: blood. The CDR3 reads CATSPGTNTEAFF. The CDR3, as DNA: TGTGCCACCTCCCCAGGGACGAACACTGAAGCTTTCTTT.